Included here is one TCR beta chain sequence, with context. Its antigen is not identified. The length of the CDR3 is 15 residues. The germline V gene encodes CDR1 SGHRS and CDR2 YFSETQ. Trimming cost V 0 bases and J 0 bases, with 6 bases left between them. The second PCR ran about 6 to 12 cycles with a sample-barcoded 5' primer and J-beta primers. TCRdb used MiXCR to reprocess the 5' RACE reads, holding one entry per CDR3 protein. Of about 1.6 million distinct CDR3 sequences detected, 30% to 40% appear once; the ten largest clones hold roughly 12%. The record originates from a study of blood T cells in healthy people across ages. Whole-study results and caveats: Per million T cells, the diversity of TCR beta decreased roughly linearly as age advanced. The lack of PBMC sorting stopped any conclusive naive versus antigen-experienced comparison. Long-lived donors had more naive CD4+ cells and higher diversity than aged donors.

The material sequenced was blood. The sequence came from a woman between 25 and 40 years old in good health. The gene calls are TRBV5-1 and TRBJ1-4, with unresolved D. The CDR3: CASSLAAATNEKLFF. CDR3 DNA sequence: TGCGCCAGCAGCTTGGCGGCAGCAACTAATGAAAAACTGTTTTTT.